These T cell receptor beta chains were read from a single sample in a study of OX40 agonist ivuxolimab in advanced cancers. Generated by immunoSEQ multiplex PCR, the TCRdb table keeps only in-frame clones and is missing some. This table holds about 99,000 clones, approximately 95% found once. The sequencing used CD4+ or CD8+ T cells sorted from blood, collected in a trial of the OX40 agonist ivuxolimab. Source of these receptors: an adult with an advanced solid tumor such as melanoma, head and neck, liver or kidney cancer. Each CDR3 is given with its conserved first and last residue. The D gene is left open where the match is weak. Clone size is not always given. Where it is, it says once, few, many or a class for expanded clones.

d_call: -
clone_size: -
j_call: TRBJ1-5
v_call: TRBV9
cdr3_nt: TGTGCCAGCAGCGTGGGGGACAACAATCAGCCCCAGCATTTT
cdr3_aa: CASSVGDNNQPQHF

d_call: -
clone_size: -
j_call: TRBJ2-7
v_call: TRBV6-6
cdr3_nt: TGTGCCAGCAGCTTCGGAGGCACCTACGAGCAGTACTTC
cdr3_aa: CASSFGGTYEQYF

d_call: -
clone_size: -
j_call: TRBJ2-7
v_call: TRBV4-3
cdr3_nt: TGCGCCAGCAGCCAAGAGGCGGGAATGGCCTACGAGCAGTACTTC
cdr3_aa: CASSQEAGMAYEQYF

d_call: -
clone_size: -
j_call: TRBJ2-1
v_call: TRBV7-3
cdr3_nt: TGTGCCAGCAGCTTTTCGGGGTCTGAATACAATGAGCAGTTCTTC
cdr3_aa: CASSFSGSEYNEQFF

d_call: TRBD1
clone_size: -
j_call: TRBJ2-7
v_call: TRBV15
cdr3_nt: TGTGCCACCAGCTCCGGGACAGGGGGCCACGAGCAGTACTTC
cdr3_aa: CATSSGTGGHEQYF

d_call: TRBD1
clone_size: -
j_call: TRBJ1-3
v_call: TRBV19
cdr3_nt: TGTGCCAGTAGTACAGACAGGGCTACTGGAAACACCATATATTTT
cdr3_aa: CASSTDRATGNTIYF

d_call: -
clone_size: -
j_call: TRBJ2-5
v_call: TRBV29-1
cdr3_nt: TGCAGCGTTGAATTGGTCGGGGGAAGAGAGACCCAGTACTTC
cdr3_aa: CSVELVGGRETQYF

d_call: TRBD2
clone_size: -
j_call: TRBJ2-1
v_call: TRBV28
cdr3_nt: TGTGCCAGCAGGGGGATCGGGGGGTCCGGTGAGCAGTTCTTC
cdr3_aa: CASRGIGGSGEQFF

d_call: -
clone_size: once
j_call: TRBJ2-1
v_call: TRBV7-9
cdr3_nt: TGTGCCAGCAGCTTAGGGCGGGGAACGCTTAATGAGCAGTTCTTC
cdr3_aa: CASSLGRGTLNEQFF

d_call: -
clone_size: -
j_call: TRBJ1-1
v_call: TRBV7-8
cdr3_nt: TGTGCCAGCAGCTTAGGTACCACTGAAGCTTTCTTT
cdr3_aa: CASSLGTTEAFF

d_call: TRBD1
clone_size: -
j_call: TRBJ2-5
v_call: TRBV11-3
cdr3_nt: TGTGCCAGCAGCGATACAGGGGGCGTAGGGGAGACCCAGTACTTC
cdr3_aa: CASSDTGGVGETQYF

d_call: TRBD2
clone_size: -
j_call: TRBJ2-1
v_call: TRBV5-6
cdr3_nt: TGTGCCAGCAGCTTGGATACTAGCGGGACCTACAATGAGCAGTTCTTC
cdr3_aa: CASSLDTSGTYNEQFF

d_call: TRBD2
clone_size: -
j_call: TRBJ2-1
v_call: TRBV29-1
cdr3_nt: TGCAGCTATACTAGCGGGGGTTACAATGAGCAGTTCTTC
cdr3_aa: CSYTSGGYNEQFF

d_call: TRBD2
clone_size: -
j_call: TRBJ2-7
v_call: TRBV27
cdr3_nt: TGTGCCAGCCGTCGGGAGGGCCTCTACGAGCAGTACTTC
cdr3_aa: CASRREGLYEQYF

d_call: -
clone_size: -
j_call: TRBJ2-3
v_call: TRBV6-5
cdr3_nt: TGTGCCAGCAGTTATCCGGGGGGCACAGATACGCAGTATTTT
cdr3_aa: CASSYPGGTDTQYF

d_call: -
clone_size: -
j_call: TRBJ2-7
v_call: TRBV6-6
cdr3_nt: TGTGCCAGCAGCCTAGGTAAGGACGAGCAGTACTTC
cdr3_aa: CASSLGKDEQYF

d_call: TRBD2
clone_size: -
j_call: TRBJ2-5
v_call: TRBV29-1
cdr3_nt: TGCAGCGTTGAGCCAGCGGGGGCCCAAGAGACCCAGTACTTC
cdr3_aa: CSVEPAGAQETQYF

d_call: -
clone_size: -
j_call: TRBJ1-1
v_call: TRBV7-9
cdr3_nt: TGTGCCAGCAGCTCACGCTCGGTAGCCACTGAAGCTTTCTTT
cdr3_aa: CASSSRSVATEAFF